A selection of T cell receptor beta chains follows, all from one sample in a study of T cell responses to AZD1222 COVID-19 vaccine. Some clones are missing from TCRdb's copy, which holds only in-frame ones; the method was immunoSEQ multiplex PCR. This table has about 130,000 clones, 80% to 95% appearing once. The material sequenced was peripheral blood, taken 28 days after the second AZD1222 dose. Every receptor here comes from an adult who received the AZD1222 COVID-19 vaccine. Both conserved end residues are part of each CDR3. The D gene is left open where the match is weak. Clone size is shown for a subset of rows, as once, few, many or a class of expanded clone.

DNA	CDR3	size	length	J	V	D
TGTGCCAGCAGTCCGACGTACCAAGAGACCCAGTACTTC	CASSPTYQETQYF	.	13	TRBJ2-5	TRBV6-5	.
TGTGCCAGCAGTTTGCTGGGTGCGGATAATTCACCCCTCCACTTT	CASSLLGADNSPLHF	.	15	TRBJ1-6	TRBV27	.
TGTGCCAGCAGTAGGGGGGCCGGGGAGCTGTTTTTT	CASSRGAGELFF	.	12	TRBJ2-2	TRBV12-3/TRBV12-4	.
TGCGCCAGCAGCTTGGCCCGGGCTAGCCGGGTGGATACGCAGTATTTT	CASSLARASRVDTQYF	.	16	TRBJ2-3	TRBV5-1	.
TGTGCCACCAGCGCCCGAGGGAGAGCGTACTCCTACGAGCAGTACTTC	CATSARGRAYSYEQYF	.	16	TRBJ2-7	TRBV15	.
TGTGCCAGCAGCGGGGGGACAGGGTTTCACAATGAGCAGTTCTTC	CASSGGTGFHNEQFF	.	15	TRBJ2-1	TRBV6-5	TRBD1
TGTGCCAGCAGCTCCGGGAGGGCCTCCTCCTACGAGCAGTACTTC	CASSSGRASSYEQYF	once	15	TRBJ2-7	TRBV7-9	TRBD2
TGTGCCAGTAGTATCCCTAGCGGGGAGGGGGAGACCCAGTACTTC	CASSIPSGEGETQYF	.	15	TRBJ2-5	TRBV19	TRBD2
TGTGCCAGCAGCGCAGAGGTCGGATTAACGTACGAGCAGTACTTC	CASSAEVGLTYEQYF	.	15	TRBJ2-7	TRBV9	.
TGTGCCAGCAGAGATGCAACTAATGAAAAACTGTTTTTT	CASRDATNEKLFF	.	13	TRBJ1-4	TRBV27	.
TGCGCCAGCAGATCCCCAACGGGGGGGAGCACAGATACGCAGTATTTT	CASRSPTGGSTDTQYF	.	16	TRBJ2-3	TRBV5-1	TRBD2
TGTGCCGTACAGGGGGCGAACATGAACACTGAAGCTTTCTTT	CAVQGANMNTEAFF	.	14	TRBJ1-1	TRBV28	TRBD1
TGTGCCAGCAGCGGGACTAGCGGGTACACAGATACGCAGTATTTT	CASSGTSGYTDTQYF	once	15	TRBJ2-3	TRBV7-2	TRBD2